These 20 T cell receptor beta chains originate from one sample sequenced in a study of beta chain features in type 1 diabetes. General study findings and limits: In all four CD4+ subsets, TCRB CDR3 length was significantly, moderately reduced in type 1 diabetes.

The investigators reverse transcribed all of the isolated RNA, so they sequenced expressed TCRB transcripts. TCRdb keeps only in-frame clones here, not all; method: immunoSEQ multiplex PCR. This sample yields some 350,000 clones, of which around 10% are seen a single time; less than 0.65% belongs to the top ten. No cognate antigen is known for these TCRs. Sequencing input: central memory CD4+ T cells from blood. The origin of the receptors is a man aged 30-40 years with type 1 diabetes.

At least ten counts were recorded for this clone. V is TRBV10-3 and J is TRBJ2-7; 7 positions agree with TRBD2. Germline-derived CDR1 and CDR2 are ENHRY and SYGVKD. Trimming removed 0 bases from V and 4 bases from J; junction bases left unmatched: 9. This CDR3 is 16 amino acids long. Written as DNA, the CDR3 is TGTGCCATCAGTGAGTCGCGTACTAGCGAGGGATACGAGCAGTACTTC. Residues: CAISESRTSEGYEQYF.

This clone turned up a few times. V gene TRBV11-1 combines with J gene TRBJ2-1; D perhaps matches TRBD1 (6 bases). Germline V gene sequence: CDR1 SGHAT, CDR2 FQDESV (reference sequence). The CDR3 spans 15 residues. The V gene lost 2 bases and the J gene lost 1 base, with 9 bases spanning the gap. The CDR3 region is CASSLPGASYNEQFF. The CDR3 coding sequence is TGTGCCAGCAGCTTACCAGGGGCTTCCTACAATGAGCAGTTCTTC.

The V and J genes are TRBV30 and TRBJ2-5, with TRBD2 identical over 7 bases. The DNA end is more similar to TRBJ2-7, so the J call may be wrong. CDR3 length: 15 residues. CDR1 is GTSNPN, CDR2 SVGIG, per germline (reference sequence). The CDR3 sequence is CAWSVGLAGNYEQYF. The CDR3 DNA follows: TGTGCCTGGAGTGTAGGGTTAGCGGGCAACTACGAGCAGTACTTC.

This clone occurred a few times. The chain couples TRBV10-1 to TRBJ2-7; D remains ambiguous. CDR3 length equals 16 residues. The germline gives CDR1 WNHNN, CDR2 SYGVQD (reference sequence). V was cut by 7 bases and J by 4 bases, with 23 bases left in between. The CDR3: CASTPEWVRTYYEQYF. The CDR3, as DNA: TGCGCCAGCACTCCCGAATGGGTTCGCACCTATTACGAGCAGTACTTC.

In this sample, this clone turned up a few times. The rearrangement links TRBV28 to TRBJ2-7; perhaps TRBD1 as D (6 bases). The germline V gene encodes CDR1 MDHEN and CDR2 SYDVKM. V was shortened by 6 bases and J by 0 bases, with 15 bases between the two germline ends. This CDR3 is built from 15 residues. CDR3 nucleotides: TGTGCCAGCAGCTTCGCGCAGGGGAGCTCCTACGAGCAGTACTTC. Its translation: CASSFAQGSSYEQYF.

The J gene is TRBJ1-4, the V gene TRBV28; tentative D call: TRBD1 (6 bases). The germline V gene encodes CDR1 MDHEN and CDR2 SYDVKM. This CDR3 region has 17 residues. V was pared by 4 bases and J by 5 bases, with 20 bases between. CDR3 bases: TGTGCCAGCAGTTCCCCCTGGGGGGGCAGGTCGAATGAAAAACTGTTTTTT. Amino acids: CASSSPWGGRSNEKLFF.

This clone was detected a few times. V and J are TRBV10-3 and TRBJ2-7; TRBD2 matches 11 bases. The J segment lost 4 bases and the V segment lost 4 bases, leaving 12 bases of the junction unmatched. The length of the CDR3 is 17 residues. Per germline, CDR1 ENHRY and CDR2 SYGVKD. For the CDR3, the DNA is TGTGCCATCAGTGCTGCTAGCGGGAGGCCCACGGAGTACGAGCAGTACTTC. It specifies CAISAASGRPTEYEQYF.

This rearrangement joins TRBV30 to TRBJ1-6; unclear D gene. V lost 0 bases and J lost 6, with 9 bases in between. The CDR3 runs 14 residues. CDR1 is GTSNPN and CDR2 is SVGIG in the germline V gene (reference sequence). CDR3 sequence reads: CAWSVAAGNSPLHF. CDR3 bases: TGTGCCTGGAGTGTAGCCGCGGGTAATTCACCCCTCCACTTT.

At least ten counts were recorded for this clone. This chain links TRBV14 with TRBJ1-5; 10 bases are a match to TRBD1. CDR3 length equals 13 residues. The germline V gene encodes CDR1 SGHDN and CDR2 FVKESK. Trimming at V came to 4 bases and at J to 6 bases, leaving 0 bases not matched to a gene. The CDR3: CASSRTGGQPQHF. The CDR3 DNA follows: TGTGCCAGCAGCCGGACAGGGGGTCAGCCCCAGCATTTT.

This clone was detected many times. The chain combines TRBV30 with TRBJ1-1; a weak D match, TRBD1 (5 bases). Trimming removed 4 bases at V and 6 bases at J, with 12 bases between. CDR3 length: 12 residues. Germline assignment: CDR1 GTSNPN and CDR2 SVGIG (reference sequence). The CDR3, as DNA: TGTGCCTGGATCAGGGTATCTGCTGAAGCTTTCTTT. The encoded protein is CAWIRVSAEAFF.

The CDR3 here is CSGTRARGDTEAFF. DNA of the CDR3: TGCAGCGGCACGCGGGCCCGGGGGGACACTGAAGCTTTCTTT. V is TRBV29-1 and J is TRBJ1-1; a weak D match, TRBD1 (5 bases). CDR3 length: 14 amino acids. V was shortened by 7 bases and J by 3 bases, with 18 bases between the two germline ends. Germline V lookup: CDR1 SQVTM, CDR2 ANQGSEA. Combining the CDR3 with reference TRBV29-1 and TRBJ1-1 gives the whole variable domain SAVISQKPSRDICQRGTSLTIQCQVDSQVTMMFWYRQQPGQSLTLIATANQGSEATYESGFVIDKFPISRPNLTFSTLTVSNMSPEDSSIYLCSGTRARGDTEAFFGQGTRLTVV.

This sequence joins TRBV4-2 and TRBJ2-5, with TRBD2 matching over 12 bases. The CDR3 covers 14 residues. The trim removed 5 bases at V and 5 bases at J, leaving 3 bases unmatched. Germline loops: CDR1 LGHNA, CDR2 YNFKEQ. The CDR3 DNA follows: TGTGCCAGCAGCGCCGGACTAGCGGGGGAGACCCAGTACTTC. This gives the protein CASSAGLAGETQYF.

The chain couples TRBV5-6 to TRBJ1-1, with D uncertain. Trimming stripped 4 bases from V and 1 base from J, with 8 bases between. CDR3 length equals 13 residues. Germline CDR1 and CDR2: SGHDT and YYEEEE. The CDR3 sequence is CASSHKGNTEAFF. CDR3 DNA: TGTGCCAGCAGCCACAAGGGGAACACTGAAGCTTTCTTT.

The rearrangement uses TRBV27 and TRBJ2-2; 9 nucleotides align to TRBD2. J gave up 4 bases and V 4 bases, and 7 bases lay outside the gene matches. There are 16 residues in the CDR3. The V gene's germline CDR1 is MNHEY and CDR2 SMNVEV (reference sequence). The CDR3 reads CASSSGTSLGTGELFF. In DNA form, the CDR3 reads TGTGCCAGCAGTTCTGGGACTAGCCTGGGCACCGGGGAGCTGTTTTTT.

This clone was detected only a few times. The V and J genes are TRBV25-1 and TRBJ2-3; D uncertain. The CDR3 loop spans 12 amino acids. CDR1 is MGHDK and CDR2 is SYGVNS in the germline V gene. Deletions cut 5 bases from V and 1 base from J, with 4 bases between. The CDR3 DNA is TGTGCCAGCAGTACGGGCACAGATACGCAGTATTTT. Its protein is CASSTGTDTQYF. Combining the CDR3 with reference TRBV25-1 and TRBJ2-3 gives the whole variable domain EADIYQTPRYLVIGTGKKITLECSQTMGHDKMYWYQQDPGMELHLIHYSYGVNSTEKGDLSSESTVSRIRTEHFPLTLESARPSHTSQYLCASSTGTDTQYFGPGTRLTVL.

Concerning this clone itself: One end of the junction does not line up with germline, which may come from a read error. The chain couples TRBV10-3 to TRBJ2-7; TRBD2 matches at 12 bases. Germline CDR1 reads ENHRY; CDR2 reads SYGVKD. The CDR3 loop spans 16 amino acids. The CDR3 bases are TGTGCCAGCAGTTACACCGGGACTAGCGGGTCCTACGAGCAGTACTTC. It is translated as CASSYTGTSGSYEQYF.

This clone came up a few times. The V call is TRBV6-6, the J call TRBJ2-1, with TRBD2 identical over 11 bases. This CDR3 contains 16 residues. Germline CDR1 and CDR2: MNHNY and SVGAGI (reference sequence). The J segment lost 6 bases and the V segment lost 6 bases, leaving 10 bases of the junction unmatched. CDR3: CASRPIGTSGINEQFF. In nucleotides, the CDR3 is TGTGCCAGCAGGCCCATCGGGACTAGCGGAATCAATGAGCAGTTCTTC.

As for this clone: At one boundary the junction diverges from the germline segment, which might be a read error. The CDR3 bases are TGCGCCAGCAGCCAAGAATGGGGACAGGGGGGCTCCTACGAGCAGTACTTC. This translates into CASSQEWGQGGSYEQYF. The chain employs TRBV7-9 and TRBJ2-7; 11 bases fit TRBD1. Looked up from germline, CDR1 is SEHNR and CDR2 is FQNEAQ (reference sequence). The CDR3 is 17 amino acids.

In the case of this clone: Other nucleotide sequences from this sample produce the same CDR3. This chain connects TRBV5-1 to TRBJ1-2; perhaps TRBD1 as D (6 bases). The CDR3 runs to 13 residues. Germline CDR1 SGHRS, CDR2 YFSETQ. Trimming left V 0 bases short and J 3 bases short, with 6 bases between. CDR3 DNA: TGCGCCAGCAGCTTGGACAGGGACTATGGCTACACCTTC. This translates into CASSLDRDYGYTF.

As regards this clone: One end of the junction does not line up with germline, which may come from a read error. This rearrangement joins TRBV25-1 to TRBJ2-7, with D unresolved. CDR1 and CDR2 (germline): MGHDK, SYGVNS. The length of the CDR3 is 11 residues. The CDR3 DNA follows: TGTGCCAGCAGTGAGGTCGAAACCTGGTGGTTC. Its translation is CASSEVETWWF.